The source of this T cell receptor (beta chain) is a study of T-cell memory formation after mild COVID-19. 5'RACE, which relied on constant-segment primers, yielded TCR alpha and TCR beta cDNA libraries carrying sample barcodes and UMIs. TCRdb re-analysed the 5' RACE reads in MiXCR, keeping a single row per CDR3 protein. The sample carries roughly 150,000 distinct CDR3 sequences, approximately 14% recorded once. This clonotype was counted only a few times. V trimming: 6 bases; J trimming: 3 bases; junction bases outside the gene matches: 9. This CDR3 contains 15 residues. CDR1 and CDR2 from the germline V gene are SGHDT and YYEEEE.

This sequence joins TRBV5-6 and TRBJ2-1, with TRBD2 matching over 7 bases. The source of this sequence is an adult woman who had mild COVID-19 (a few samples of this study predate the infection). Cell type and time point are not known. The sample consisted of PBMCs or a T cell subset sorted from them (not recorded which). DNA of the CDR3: TGTGCCAGCAAGCCGACTAGCCTTCTCTACAATGAGCAGTTCTTC. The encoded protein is CASKPTSLLYNEQFF.